These 25 T cell receptor beta chains originate from one sample sequenced in a study of control samples from healthy donors and cancer patients. Some clones are missing from TCRdb's copy, which holds only in-frame ones; the method was immunoSEQ multiplex PCR. The sample holds 130,000 to 150,000 clones, about 93% seen once. Sequenced material: PBMCs. Receptors originate from a man aged 60-69 years with colorectal cancer.

The gene calls are TRBV10-1 and TRBJ1-1; weak D call: TRBD1 (5 bases). CDR1 WNHNN and CDR2 SYGVQD come from the germline V gene (reference sequence). The CDR3 is 16 amino acids. Trimming cost V 5 bases and J 3 bases, with 19 bases left between them. CDR3 DNA sequence: TGCGCCAGCAGTAAATTCAGGGAAGCAAGGGACACTGAAGCTTTCTTT. Translation: CASSKFREARDTEAFF.

The J gene is TRBJ2-2, the V gene TRBV12-3 or TRBV12-4, with D possibly being TRBD2 (6 bases). With 3 bases removed from V and 6 bases from J, the gap between germline ends came to 8 bases. This CDR3 has 13 amino acids. CDR3 residues: CASSLAGPGELFF. CDR3 nucleotides: TGTGCCAGCAGTTTGGCGGGGCCCGGGGAGCTGTTTTTT.

V usage is TRBV12-3 or TRBV12-4 and J usage is TRBJ2-7; D possibly matches TRBD1 or TRBD2 (5 bases each). Trimming cost V 5 bases and J 5 bases, with 7 bases left between them. The CDR3 sequence is 11 residues long. The CDR3 here is CASSRGDEQYF. CDR3 nucleotide sequence: TGTGCCAGCAGTCGAGGGGACGAGCAGTACTTC.

This clone was observed once. This rearrangement joins TRBV7-9 to TRBJ1-2; 7 bases agree with TRBD1. V lost 0 bases, J lost 13 bases, and 8 bases stayed unmatched. The germline CDR1 and CDR2 sequences are SEHNR and FQNEAQ (reference sequence). The CDR3 has 13 residues. The DNA of the CDR3 is TGTGCCAGCAGCTTAGCGCAGGGGGGCGTGATCACCTTC. It is translated as CASSLAQGGVITF. Full variable domain (outside the CDR3, taken from reference TRBV7-9 and TRBJ1-2): DTGVSQNPRHKITKRGQNVTFRCDPISEHNRLYWYRQTLGQGPEFLTYFQNEAQLEKSRLLSDRFSAERPKGSFSTLEIQRTEQGDSAMYLCASSLAQGGVITFGSGTRLTVV.

The genes are TRBV30 and TRBJ1-3; D call uncertain. V was clipped by 0 bases and J by 2 bases, with 5 bases between them. The CDR3 loop spans 13 amino acids. In germline, CDR1 is GTSNPN, CDR2 SVGIG (reference sequence). CDR3 sequence (DNA): TGTGCCTGGAGTGTGGGCCCTGGAAACACCATATATTTT. Protein product: CAWSVGPGNTIYF. The whole variable domain, remainder taken from reference TRBV30 and TRBJ1-3, is SQTIHQWPATLVQPVGSPLSLECTVEGTSNPNLYWYRQAAGRGLQLLFYSVGIGQISSEVPQNLSASRPQDRQFILSSKKLLLSDSGFYLCAWSVGPGNTIYFGEGSWLTVV.

The chain employs TRBV27 and TRBJ1-2, with TRBD1 matching over 9 bases. CDR1 MNHEY and CDR2 SMNVEV come from the germline V gene (reference sequence). CDR3 length equals 13 residues. V dropped 11 bases and J dropped 4; count of bases not matched to a gene: 8. DNA of the CDR3: TGTGCCTCCTTGGGACAGGGCGGCTATGGCTACACCTTC. It translates to CASLGQGGYGYTF.

The chain is built from TRBV7-2 and TRBJ1-1; D not certain. The germline gives CDR1 SGHTA, CDR2 FQGNSA. The CDR3 loop spans 13 amino acids. The V end lost 4 bases, the J end lost 3 bases, and 9 bases lay between the germline ends. This CDR3 is CASSSTPDTEAFF. CDR3 DNA: TGTGCCAGCAGCTCGACCCCGGACACTGAAGCTTTCTTT.

The CDR3 reads CASSSDYEQYF. CDR3 DNA sequence: TGTGCCAGCAGCTCCGACTACGAGCAGTACTTC. The chain uses TRBV5-6 and TRBJ2-7; D unresolved. Per germline, CDR1 SGHDT and CDR2 YYEEEE. Trimming cost V 3 bases and J 3 bases, with 4 bases left between them. The CDR3 length is 11 residues.

The chain uses TRBV7-2 and TRBJ2-5; 10 nucleotides match TRBD2. Germline CDR1 is SGHTA and CDR2 is FQGNSA. The CDR3 sequence is 15 residues long. The J segment lost 4 bases and the V segment lost 5 bases, leaving 7 bases of the junction unmatched. CDR3 amino acids: CASSASGGAGETQYF. CDR3 bases: TGTGCCAGCAGCGCAAGCGGGGGGGCCGGAGAGACCCAGTACTTC.

J is TRBJ1-1 and V is TRBV6-6, with 7 bases identical to TRBD1. The V gene end was trimmed by 4 bases and the J gene end by 3 bases; junction bases not matched to a gene: 2. The CDR3 runs 13 residues. CDR1 and CDR2 from the germline V gene are MNHNY and SVGAGI (reference sequence). The CDR3 DNA sequence: TGTGCCAGCAGTTTCGGGACAGACACTGAAGCTTTCTTT. Translation gives CASSFGTDTEAFF.

This CDR3 is CASSFRVGELFF. CDR3 DNA sequence: TGTGCCAGCAGTTTTAGGGTCGGGGAGCTGTTTTTT. The rearrangement joins TRBV27 to TRBJ2-2; no clear D. The CDR3 loop spans 12 amino acids. Germline CDR1 MNHEY, CDR2 SMNVEV (reference sequence). Trimming cost V 3 bases and J 7 bases, with 6 bases left between them.

This clone is a singleton in its sample. The chain joins TRBV18 to TRBJ2-3; possible D gene TRBD1, 5 bases. Germline loops: CDR1 KGHSH, CDR2 LQKENI. The CDR3 consists of 15 residues. The germline V and J ends were trimmed by 3 bases and 0 bases, with 10 bases remaining between them. Here the CDR3 DNA reads TGTGCCAGCTCACCCCGACAGTACAGCACAGATACGCAGTATTTT. As protein: CASSPRQYSTDTQYF.

The chain is built from TRBV7-9 and TRBJ1-1, with D uncertain. This CDR3 has 12 amino acids. The germline gives CDR1 SEHNR, CDR2 FQNEAQ (reference sequence). V was cut by 5 bases and J by 1 base, with 5 bases left in between. CDR3 region: CASSPRNTEAFF. The CDR3 DNA sequence: TGTGCCAGCAGCCCTAGGAACACTGAAGCTTTCTTT.

The chain uses TRBV15 and TRBJ2-1, with 7 nucleotides matching TRBD1. V shed 0 bases and J 6 bases; nucleotides not matched to a gene: 5. The CDR3 sequence is 15 residues long. Germline values: CDR1 LNHNV, CDR2 YYDKDF (reference sequence). The CDR3 is CATSRDRTGVNEQFF. The CDR3 DNA is TGTGCCACCAGCAGAGATCGAACAGGGGTCAATGAGCAGTTCTTC.

The V call is TRBV14, the J call TRBJ1-1; 9 bases are shared with TRBD1. The CDR3 is 17 residues long. Trimming removed 6 bases from V and 1 base from J; junction bases left unmatched: 12. CDR1 and CDR2 from the germline V gene are SGHDN and FVKESK. Written as DNA, the CDR3 is TGTGCCAGCAGACAGCACAGGGGGCTAGGGGGGAACACTGAAGCTTTCTTT. It yields the protein CASRQHRGLGGNTEAFF.

CDR3 residues: CASSYDSGGNTGELFF. CDR3 coding DNA: TGTGCCAGCAGTTACGACTCGGGGGGGAACACCGGGGAGCTGTTTTTT. J is TRBJ2-2 and V is TRBV6-5; 7 bases align to TRBD2. The CDR3 loop spans 16 amino acids. Germline CDR1 reads MNHEY; CDR2 reads SVGAGI. With 2 bases clipped from V and 1 base from J, the junction kept 4 bases outside the gene matches.

This clone is a singleton in its sample. The V call is TRBV5-1, the J call TRBJ1-2; D possibly corresponds to TRBD1 (5 bases). CDR1 is SGHRS and CDR2 is YFSETQ in the germline V gene. The CDR3 covers 12 residues. V lost 5 bases, J lost 8 bases, and 13 bases lay in between. The CDR3 reads CASSFDSGGYTF. CDR3 DNA sequence: TGCGCCAGCAGTTTCGACAGCGGGGGCTACACCTTC.

The genes are TRBV5-8 and TRBJ2-3; tentatively, D is TRBD2 (6 bases). This CDR3 is 14 amino acids long. CDR1 and CDR2 from the germline V gene are SGHTS and YDEGEE. V was clipped by 2 bases and J by 3 bases, with 10 bases between them. The CDR3 here is CASSLERVTDTQYF. CDR3 in DNA: TGTGCCAGCAGCTTAGAGCGGGTGACAGATACGCAGTATTTT.

The chain links TRBV12-3 or TRBV12-4 to TRBJ2-3, with D possibly matching TRBD2 (6 bases). The CDR3 contains 13 residues. The V end lost 2 bases, the J end lost 10 bases, and 13 bases lay between the germline ends. The CDR3 loop reads CASSLMGRDSQYF. In DNA, the CDR3 is TGTGCCAGCAGTTTAATGGGCAGGGACTCGCAGTATTTT.

The V gene is TRBV27, the J gene TRBJ2-7; D is uncertain. The CDR3 runs 15 residues. Between the trimmed V and J ends, which lost 0 bases and 3 bases, there was a span of 12 bases. Germline assignment: CDR1 MNHEY and CDR2 SMNVEV (reference sequence). In nucleotides, the CDR3 is TGTGCCAGCAGTTTATCGGCTGTGGGTCACTACGAGCAGTACTTC. Its protein is CASSLSAVGHYEQYF.

The chain links TRBV24-1 to TRBJ2-1; TRBD2 matches at 11 bases. The CDR3 length is 16 residues. V lost 3 bases and J lost 4; bases outside the gene matches: 4. Per germline, CDR1 KGHDR and CDR2 SFDVKD. The chain's CDR3 is CATSDNSGGVYNEQFF. The CDR3 nucleotides are TGTGCCACCAGTGATAATAGCGGGGGGGTTTACAATGAGCAGTTCTTC.

The V call is TRBV27, the J call TRBJ1-5; D is possibly TRBD1 (6 bases). The CDR3 has 16 residues. V was pared by 0 bases and J by 2 bases, with 11 bases between. Germline lookup yields CDR1 MNHEY and CDR2 SMNVEV (reference sequence). In DNA form, the CDR3 reads TGTGCCAGCAGTTTATCGTGGGGGCTCGGCAATCAGCCCCAGCATTTT. Protein sequence: CASSLSWGLGNQPQHF.

The genes are TRBV5-1 and TRBJ2-3; 9 bases map to TRBD1. CDR1 and CDR2 (germline): SGHRS, YFSETQ. The CDR3 spans 15 residues. The J segment lost 6 bases and the V segment lost 0 bases, leaving 5 bases of the junction unmatched. The CDR3 loop reads CASSLVGDREDTQYF. Here the CDR3 DNA reads TGCGCCAGCAGCTTGGTGGGGGACAGGGAGGATACGCAGTATTTT.

This sequence joins TRBV6-2 or TRBV6-3 and TRBJ1-3, with 11 nucleotides matching TRBD1. Trimming removed 2 bases from V and 2 bases from J; junction bases left unmatched: 8. CDR3 size: 18 residues. CDR1 MNHEY and CDR2 SVGEGT come from the germline V gene. CDR3 region: CASSYRTGGDYAGNTIYF. CDR3 nucleotides: TGTGCCAGCAGTTACCGGACAGGGGGCGATTATGCTGGAAACACCATATATTTT.

The V call is TRBV18, the J call TRBJ2-7; maybe TRBD1 (6 bases). The CDR3 length is 14 residues. Germline values: CDR1 KGHSH, CDR2 LQKENI. V gave up 3 bases and J gave up 1 base, with 10 bases separating them. In nucleotides, the CDR3 is TGTGCCAGCTCACCTCGGGACATGTCCTACGAGCAGTACTTC. The encoded protein is CASSPRDMSYEQYF. The full variable domain, rest sourced from reference TRBV18 and TRBJ2-7, is NAGVMQNPRHLVRRRGQEARLRCSPMKGHSHVYWYRQLPEEGLKFMVYLQKENIIDESGMPKERFSAEFPKEGPSILRIQQVVRGDSAAYFCASSPRDMSYEQYFGPGTRLTVT.